The next 17 T cell receptor beta chains were all read from a single sample in a study of blood T cell repertoires in COVID-19. Repertoires were generated with immunoSEQ multiplex PCR, while TCRdb's copy carries only in-frame clones and drops some. Found here are approximately 200,000 clones, more than 75% of them singletons; the top ten hold approximately 0.89%. The sample consisted of peripheral blood. The receptors originated from a man between 35 and 55 years old with acute or convalescent COVID-19.

The chain links TRBV7-2 to TRBJ2-5; TRBD2 aligns across 11 bases. With V trimmed by 3 bases and J by 5 bases, 8 bases remained unmatched. There are 16 residues in the CDR3. Germline V gene sequence: CDR1 SGHTA, CDR2 FQGNSA. This chain's CDR3 is CASSFTPSGGRETQYF. CDR3 nucleotide sequence: TGTGCCAGCAGCTTTACGCCTAGCGGGGGGCGGGAGACCCAGTACTTC.

The rearrangement links TRBV6-5 to TRBJ1-1; 7 nucleotides match TRBD1. This CDR3 spans 13 amino acids. The V and J ends lost 8 bases and 2 bases, in that order; junction bases with no gene match: 5. Germline V gives CDR1 MNHEY, CDR2 SVGAGI. CDR3 residues: CASFGTVNTEAFF. Written as DNA, the CDR3 is TGTGCCAGCTTTGGGACAGTTAACACTGAAGCTTTCTTT.

The chain joins TRBV7-2 to TRBJ1-4; tentatively, D is TRBD1 (5 bases). The CDR3 loop spans 14 amino acids. Trimming cost V 3 bases and J 8 bases, with 13 bases left between them. The germline V gene encodes CDR1 SGHTA and CDR2 FQGNSA. The CDR3 nucleotides read TGTGCCAGCAGCTTTACACCTCCAGGGGAAAAACTGTTTTTT. It codes for CASSFTPPGEKLFF.

The CDR3 DNA follows: TGCGCCAGCAGTCGGACAGGCCAGGGCACTGAAGCTTTCTTT. Translating gives CASSRTGQGTEAFF. The V call is TRBV10-2, the J call TRBJ1-1, with TRBD1 matching over 7 bases. Trimming removed 5 bases from V and 4 bases from J; junction bases left unmatched: 7. Germline V gene lookup returns CDR1 WSHSY and CDR2 SAAADI. This CDR3 comprises 14 residues.

This clone was seen only once. V and J are TRBV10-3 and TRBJ1-4, with 9 bases identical to TRBD1. With 8 bases clipped from V and 5 bases from J, the junction kept 3 bases outside the gene matches. Germline V lookup: CDR1 ENHRY, CDR2 SYGVKD. The CDR3 runs 13 residues. The CDR3 DNA follows: TGTGCCATCGGGGACAGGGTAAATGAAAAACTGTTTTTT. Translating gives CAIGDRVNEKLFF.

The chain has TRBV12-5 and TRBJ2-5, with 12 nucleotides matching TRBD2. CDR1 and CDR2 from the germline V gene are LGHNT and FRNRAP. CDR3 length: 16 amino acids. With V trimmed by 5 bases and J by 1 base, 5 bases remained unmatched. The CDR3 nucleotides read TGTGCTAGTGGTCCAGGACTAGCGGGGACCCAAGAGACCCAGTACTTC. Amino acids: CASGPGLAGTQETQYF. Based on the CDR3 plus reference TRBV12-5 and TRBJ2-5, the full variable domain is DARVTQTPRHKVTEMGQEVTMRCQPILGHNTVFWYRQTMMQGLELLAYFRNRAPLDDSGMPKDRFSAEMPDATLATLKIQPSEPRDSAVYFCASGPGLAGTQETQYFGPGTRLLVL.

This clone was observed a handful of times. The chain uses TRBV5-1 and TRBJ1-2; D unclear. Germline assignment: CDR1 SGHRS and CDR2 YFSETQ. V lost 5 bases to trimming and J lost 5 bases, with 16 bases between them. CDR3 length: 14 residues. CDR3 bases: TGCGCCAGCAGGCCGGTCCCTACTGCATATGGCTACACCTTC. Protein sequence: CASRPVPTAYGYTF. Based on the CDR3 plus reference TRBV5-1 and TRBJ1-2, the full variable domain is KAGVTQTPRYLIKTRGQQVTLSCSPISGHRSVSWYQQTPGQGLQFLFEYFSETQRNKGNFPGRFSGRQFSNSRSEMNVSTLELGDSALYLCASRPVPTAYGYTFGSGTRLTVV.

The chain carries TRBV3-1 (or the pseudogene TRBV3-2) and TRBJ2-1; D is uncertain. The CDR3 runs to 14 residues. The V end was cut by 0 bases, the J end by 2 bases, with 5 bases between. Germline V gives CDR1 LGHDT, CDR2 YNNKEL (reference sequence). This chain's CDR3 is CASSQDRAYNEQFF. The CDR3 DNA is TGTGCCAGCAGCCAAGATCGAGCCTACAATGAGCAGTTCTTC.

The V gene is TRBV28, the J gene TRBJ2-7; 9 bases agree with TRBD2. V shed 2 bases, J shed 1 base, and the junction held 0 bases outside the gene matches. Germline lookup yields CDR1 MDHEN and CDR2 SYDVKM. The CDR3 spans 14 residues. The CDR3 region is CASSLLAGSYEQYF. As DNA, the CDR3 is TGTGCCAGCAGTTTACTAGCGGGGTCCTACGAGCAGTACTTC.

There are a few counts of this clone. The chain employs TRBV6-2 or TRBV6-3 and TRBJ1-2, with D unresolved. Trimming pared 4 bases from V and 0 bases from J, leaving 6 bases between. Germline CDR1 reads MNHEY; CDR2 reads SVGEGT. There are 13 residues in the CDR3. The CDR3 nucleotides read TGTGCCAGCAGTTCCCCCTCTAACTATGGCTACACCTTC. Translation gives CASSSPSNYGYTF.

The rearrangement uses TRBV2 and TRBJ2-7; 10 bases are shared with TRBD1. The ends lost 5 bases at V and 2 bases at J; junction bases unmatched: 6. The CDR3 runs 15 residues. Germline CDR1 and CDR2: SNHLY and FYNNEI. The CDR3 spells CASSSPGQGTYEQYF. Here the CDR3 DNA reads TGTGCCAGCAGTTCCCCGGGACAGGGGACCTACGAGCAGTACTTC.

V and J are TRBV28 and TRBJ2-6; 7 nucleotides agree with TRBD1. This CDR3 is 19 amino acids long. Germline trimming cut 6 bases from V and 1 base from J; bases unmatched to any gene: 15. Per the germline V gene, CDR1 is MDHEN and CDR2 is SYDVKM. The CDR3 DNA follows: TGTGCCAGCAGCTTTACCCTAAGACAGGGTATTTCTGGGGCCAACGTCCTGACTTTC. It is translated as CASSFTLRQGISGANVLTF.

This chain uses TRBV2 with TRBJ2-4; perhaps TRBD2 as D (6 bases). In germline, CDR1 is SNHLY, CDR2 FYNNEI. V was clipped by 6 bases and J by 4 bases, with 10 bases between them. This CDR3 is built from 13 residues. The CDR3: CASSRDLKNIQYF. The CDR3 DNA reads TGTGCCAGCAGCCGGGACTTAAAAAACATTCAGTACTTC.

The rearrangement joins TRBV28 to TRBJ2-3, with D hard to call. V lost 6 bases and J lost 3, with 7 bases in between. The CDR3 is 12 residues long. Germline V gives CDR1 MDHEN, CDR2 SYDVKM. In nucleotides, the CDR3 is TGTGCCAGCAGCCGCAGGACAGATACGCAGTATTTT. This gives the protein CASSRRTDTQYF.

V and J are TRBV2 and TRBJ1-1; D is unclear. The CDR3 has 13 residues. Germline V gene lookup returns CDR1 SNHLY and CDR2 FYNNEI. Between the trimmed V and J ends, which lost 7 bases and 2 bases, there was a span of 11 bases. CDR3 sequence reads: CASMWPQNTEAFF. The CDR3, as DNA: TGTGCCAGCATGTGGCCCCAAAACACTGAAGCTTTCTTT.

J is TRBJ2-2 and V is TRBV9, with TRBD1 as a possible D gene (6 bases). The germline V gene encodes CDR1 SGDLS and CDR2 YYNGEE. There are 15 residues in the CDR3. Trimming removed 4 bases from V and 0 bases from J, with 10 bases in between. In DNA form, the CDR3 reads TGTGCCAGCAGCTTCTGGACAGCGAACACCGGGGAGCTGTTTTTT. Its translation is CASSFWTANTGELFF.

This clone was seen a single time. The chain carries TRBV9 and TRBJ2-3, with 9 bases lining up with TRBD2. The J segment lost 6 bases and the V segment lost 4 bases, leaving 9 bases of the junction unmatched. Germline V lookup: CDR1 SGDLS, CDR2 YYNGEE. The CDR3 extends over 15 amino acids. The CDR3 loop reads CASSPQRGALDTQYF. CDR3 coding DNA: TGTGCCAGCAGCCCCCAGCGGGGGGCCTTGGATACGCAGTATTTT.